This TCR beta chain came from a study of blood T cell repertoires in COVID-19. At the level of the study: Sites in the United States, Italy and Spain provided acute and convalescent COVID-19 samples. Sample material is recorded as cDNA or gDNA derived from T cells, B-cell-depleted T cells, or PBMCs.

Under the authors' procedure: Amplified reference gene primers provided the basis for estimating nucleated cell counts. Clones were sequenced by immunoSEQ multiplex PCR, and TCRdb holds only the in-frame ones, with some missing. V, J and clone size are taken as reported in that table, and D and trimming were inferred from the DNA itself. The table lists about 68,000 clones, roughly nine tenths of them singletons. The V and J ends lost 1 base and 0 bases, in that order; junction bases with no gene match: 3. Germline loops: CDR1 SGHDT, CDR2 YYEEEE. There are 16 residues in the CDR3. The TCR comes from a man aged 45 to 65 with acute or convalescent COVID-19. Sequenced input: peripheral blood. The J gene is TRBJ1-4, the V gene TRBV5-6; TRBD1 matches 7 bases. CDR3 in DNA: TGTGCCAGCAGCTTGTTGGGGACAGCAACTAATGAAAAACTGTTTTTT. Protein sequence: CASSLLGTATNEKLFF.